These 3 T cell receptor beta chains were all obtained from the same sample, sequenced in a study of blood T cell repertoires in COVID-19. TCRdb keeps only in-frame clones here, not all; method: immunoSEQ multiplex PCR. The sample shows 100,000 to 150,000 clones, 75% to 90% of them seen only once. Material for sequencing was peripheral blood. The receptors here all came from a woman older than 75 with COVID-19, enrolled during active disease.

CDR3 protein: CASHTGLVDEQFF. CDR3 nucleotides: TGTGCCAGCCACACGGGACTAGTTGATGAGCAGTTCTTC. The chain carries TRBV2 and TRBJ2-1; TRBD2 aligns across 8 bases. The trim removed 8 bases at V and 8 bases at J, leaving 8 bases unmatched. The CDR3 runs to 13 residues. CDR1 and CDR2 (germline): SNHLY, FYNNEI.

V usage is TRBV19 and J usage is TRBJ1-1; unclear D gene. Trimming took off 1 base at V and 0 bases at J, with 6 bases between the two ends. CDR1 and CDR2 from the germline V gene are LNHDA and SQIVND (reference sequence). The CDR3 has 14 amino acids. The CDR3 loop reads CASSIGRVNTEAFF. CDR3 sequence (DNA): TGTGCCAGTAGTATAGGGAGGGTGAACACTGAAGCTTTCTTT.

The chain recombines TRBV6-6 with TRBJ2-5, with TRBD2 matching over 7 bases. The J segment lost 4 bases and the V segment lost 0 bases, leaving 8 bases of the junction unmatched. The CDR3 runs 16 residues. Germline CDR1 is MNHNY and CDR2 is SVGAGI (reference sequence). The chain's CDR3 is CASSYSTLAVSETQYF. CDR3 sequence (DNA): TGTGCCAGCAGTTACTCGACCCTAGCGGTGTCAGAGACCCAGTACTTC.